The 7 T cell receptor beta chains presented below share a single source sample, sequenced in a study of T cells in Graves' hyperthyroidism and ophthalmopathy. Amplified regions were TCR beta CDR3 sequences from RNA transcripts. Using the HTBI primer set, a first-round RT-PCR was run on the TCR CDR3. TCRdb re-called the multiplex PCR reads through MiXCR, storing one row per CDR3 protein. The table includes about 840,000 distinct CDR3 sequences, around 38% detected once. The sequenced material came from blood. These receptors all stem from a man between 18 and 35 years old with Graves' hyperthyroidism.

This clonotype was picked up many times. V usage is TRBV7-9 and J usage is TRBJ1-5; D unclear. Germline V gene data show CDR1 as SEHNR and CDR2 as FQNEAQ (reference sequence). V gave up 4 bases and J gave up 5 bases, with 12 bases separating them. CDR3 length: 14 residues. The CDR3 region has the DNA TGTGCCAGCAGCTCGGATCAGGAATATCAGCCCCAGCATTTT. It encodes CASSSDQEYQPQHF.

The sample holds many counts of this clonotype. The chain combines TRBV2 with TRBJ2-5; D is possibly TRBD2 (5 bases). The CDR3 runs to 14 residues. Germline assignment: CDR1 SNHLY and CDR2 FYNNEI. V dropped 2 bases and J dropped 3 bases, with 10 bases sitting between them. The CDR3 protein is CASSEWSGEETQYF. The CDR3 bases are TGTGCCAGCAGTGAATGGAGCGGAGAAGAGACCCAGTACTTC.

The genes are TRBV9 and TRBJ1-3, with D tentatively TRBD1 (5 bases). Trimming pared 3 bases from V and 0 bases from J, leaving 16 bases between. CDR3 length equals 17 residues. CDR1 SGDLS and CDR2 YYNGEE come from the germline V gene. CDR3 nucleotides: TGTGCCAGCAGCGCAGTTCCTGGGACCTCCTCTGGAAACACCATATATTTT. Translation: CASSAVPGTSSGNTIYF.

The chain recombines TRBV19 with TRBJ2-5; D may match TRBD1 or TRBD2 (5 bases each). The CDR3 length is 15 residues. V gave up 9 bases and J gave up 7 bases, with 24 bases separating them. Per germline, CDR1 LNHDA and CDR2 SQIVND (reference sequence). CDR3 sequence reads: CASTKPGTAGGTQYF. DNA for the CDR3: TGTGCCAGCACCAAGCCGGGGACCGCTGGTGGGACCCAGTACTTC.

The chain uses TRBV7-2 and TRBJ2-5; 7 nucleotides line up with TRBD2. Germline trimming cut 6 bases from V and 4 bases from J; bases unmatched to any gene: 8. Germline CDR1 and CDR2: SGHTA and FQGNSA. The CDR3 extends over 14 amino acids. The CDR3 nucleotides are TGTGCCAGCAGTGCGAGCGGGGTAGGAGAGACCCAGTACTTC. Amino acid sequence: CASSASGVGETQYF.

This clonotype was detected many times. The V gene is TRBV20-1, the J gene TRBJ1-1; no clear D. There are 14 residues in the CDR3. V lost 4 bases, J lost 5 bases, and 17 bases lay in between. The germline CDR1 and CDR2 sequences are DFQATT and SNEGSKA (reference sequence). CDR3 region: CSAKLRSSRTEAFF. In DNA form, the CDR3 reads TGCAGTGCTAAACTCCGGAGTTCGAGGACTGAAGCTTTCTTT.

This clonotype was counted ten times or more. The rearrangement links TRBV29-1 to TRBJ2-7; TRBD2 agrees at 15 bases. V lost 6 bases, J lost 3 bases, and 6 bases stayed unmatched. The CDR3 runs to 15 residues. CDR1 and CDR2 (germline): SQVTM, ANQGSEA. DNA for the CDR3: TGCAGCGTCACGGGACTAGCGGGAGGTAACTACGAGCAGTACTTC. Amino acid sequence: CSVTGLAGGNYEQYF.